The sample holds a few counts of the clone carrying this T cell receptor beta chain. The antigen remains unidentified. Using a J-beta primer mix together with a sample-barcoded 5' primer, a second PCR was run for about 6 to 11 cycles. TCRdb analysed the 5' RACE reads with MiXCR anew, one entry per CDR3 protein. The sample carries around 2 million distinct CDR3 sequences, about 39% recorded once. This specimen belongs to a study of blood T cells in healthy people across ages. General study results and limits: Unknown CMV status may confound age-related changes in expanded clones. The unsorted PBMCs prevented any conclusive comparison of naive versus antigen-experienced cells.

In germline, CDR1 is DFQATT, CDR2 SNEGSKA (reference sequence). CDR3 length equals 16 residues. The junction had 12 bases not matched to a gene; V was cut back by 3 bases and J by 2 bases. The chain employs TRBV20-1 and TRBJ2-7; 8 bases are a match to TRBD2. The clonotype was recovered from a human donor in good health. The sequencing input was blood. CDR3 bases: TGCAGTGCTAGTCCGCGGGGGGTTCGGTTCCCCTACGAGCAGTACTTC. This translates into CSASPRGVRFPYEQYF.